This T cell receptor (beta chain) was sequenced during a study of radiation and T cells in renal cell carcinoma. Findings of the study overall: Baseline intratumoral clonotype presence is unknown without pretreatment biopsies. From baseline, blood top tumor clonotypes peaked at 2 weeks post-radiation.

Measured with immunoSEQ multiplex PCR; TCRdb has only the in-frame clones, and not every one. The sample records approximately 23,000 clones, over 70% being singletons. Time point described: blood 2 weeks post-SBRT. Treatment defined: 15 Gy SBRT to primary tumor, nephrectomy 4 weeks later. As for this clone: No antigen is known for it.

This receptor was obtained from a man in his sixties with renal cell carcinoma. The material sequenced was blood, taken from a patient whose treatment included radiotherapy and nephrectomy.

CDR3 region: CAWSLKPDRGGYSGANVLTF. The CDR3 DNA sequence: TGTGCCTGGAGCCTAAAGCCTGACAGGGGTGGTTACTCTGGGGCCAACGTCCTGACTTTC. The genes are TRBV30 and TRBJ2-6, with TRBD1 matching 8 bases. Germline CDR1 GTSNPN, CDR2 SVGIG (reference sequence). Trimming removed 3 bases from V and 0 bases from J; junction bases left unmatched: 16. The CDR3 covers 20 residues. The full variable domain, rest sourced from reference TRBV30 and TRBJ2-6, is SQTIHQWPATLVQPVGSPLSLECTVEGTSNPNLYWYRQAAGRGLQLLFYSVGIGQISSEVPQNLSASRPQDRQFILSSKKLLLSDSGFYLCAWSLKPDRGGYSGANVLTFGAGSRLTVL.